This TCR beta chain stems from a study of CD8+CD57+ T cells in acquired aplastic anemia. The junction had 6 bases not matched to a gene; V was cut back by 0 bases and J by 2 bases. This CDR3 has 15 amino acids. Germline CDR1 and CDR2: DFQATT and SNEGSKA (reference sequence). The patients chosen for sequencing had shown expansion of CD8+CD57+ cells (detected by flow cytometry). CDR3 and TCR beta VDJ profiling relied on a genomic DNA template. TCRdb itself ran the reads through MiXCR, one entry per CDR3 protein. In the table there are some 170,000 distinct CDR3 sequences, 70% to 75% of which are singletons.

Sequencing was performed on sorted CD4+, CD8+, or CD8+CD57+ T cells (not recorded which) from PBMCs. V gene TRBV20-1 combines with J gene TRBJ2-7; 8 bases match TRBD1. The TCR originated in a human donor with aplastic anemia. CDR3 region: CSARDPTGGTYEQYF. The CDR3 nucleotides read TGCAGTGCTAGAGATCCCACAGGGGGTACCTACGAGCAGTACTTC.